This T cell receptor (beta chain) was documented in a study of cytomegalovirus exposure and HLA in healthy donors. Study-level background: Earlier, 110 million or so unique TCR beta sequences were recovered from 170 million or so T cells by an analysis.

A multiplex PCR was run with 60 Vbeta primers and 13 Jbeta primers. Sequencing used immunoSEQ multiplex PCR; TCRdb keeps in-frame clones, though not all of them. The sample shows 130,000 or so clones, roughly four fifths of them seen only once. With regard to this clone: Its cognate antigen is unknown.

Study-wide findings and caveats: In a later analysis, a missense DCLRE1C variant was linked to TCR beta V- and J-gene trimming. Later on, an analysis tied 15,000 to 20,000 TCR beta sequences to HLA alleles at 0.05 false discovery rate.

The sequenced sample consisted of PBMCs. The clonotype was recovered from a woman aged 18-29 years in good health and CMV-seronegative.

CDR3: CASSTRTGLNEKLFF. The CDR3 DNA follows: TGTGCCAGCAGCACCCGGACAGGGCTTAATGAAAAACTGTTTTTT. The chain is built from TRBV21-1 and TRBJ1-4; the table's D gene call, TRBD1, was not cross checked with the DNA. TRBV21-1 is a recognized pseudogene. There are 15 residues in the CDR3.